Listed below are T cell receptor beta chains from one sample, sequenced in a study of beta chain features in type 1 diabetes. Generated by immunoSEQ multiplex PCR, the TCRdb table keeps only in-frame clones and is missing some. This sample has 600,000 or so clones, with around 11% found just once. Sequenced input: naive CD4+ T cells from blood. The receptors were gathered from a man aged 25 to 40 with type 1 diabetes. Each CDR3 is given with its conserved first and last residue. The D gene is left open where the match is weak. Not every row has a clone size; where given, it reads once, few, many or a size class.

NA	NA	TRBJ1-2	TRBV6-6	CASKREYYGYTF	TGTGCCAGCAAACGGGAATATTATGGCTACACCTTC
NA	NA	TRBJ2-7	TRBV6-5	CASRARAEGEQYF	TGTGCCAGCAGAGCTAGGGCAGAGGGCGAGCAGTACTTC
TRBD2	NA	TRBJ2-3	TRBV4-2	CASRSEAGVTDTQYF	TGTGCCAGCAGATCCGAAGCGGGGGTCACAGATACGCAGTATTTT
TRBD1	few	TRBJ1-1	TRBV29-1	CSVEEDRANTEAFF	TGCAGCGTTGAAGAGGACAGGGCGAACACTGAAGCTTTCTTT
TRBD2	NA	TRBJ2-3	TRBV6-1	CASSSGGSTDTQYF	TGTGCCAGCTCTAGCGGGGGGTCCACAGATACGCAGTATTTT
TRBD2	NA	TRBJ2-3	TRBV29-1	CSVQTSGRTDTQYF	TGCAGCGTGCAGACTAGCGGCCGCACAGATACGCAGTATTTT
TRBD1	few	TRBJ1-5	TRBV28	CASSPYGQGEDQPQHF	TGTGCCAGCAGTCCCTACGGACAGGGTGAAGATCAGCCCCAGCATTTT
TRBD1	few	TRBJ1-6	TRBV11-2	CASSLGQKRSPLHF	TGTGCCAGCAGCCTGGGACAGAAGCGTTCACCCCTCCACTTT
TRBD1	few	TRBJ2-1	TRBV5-5	CASSRWTGYNNEQFF	TGTGCCAGCAGCCGATGGACAGGTTACAACAATGAGCAGTTCTTC
NA	NA	TRBJ2-5	TRBV28	CASSTRGTGETQYF	TGTGCCAGCAGTACCCGGGGCACCGGGGAGACCCAGTACTTC
NA	NA	TRBJ1-1	TRBV2	CASIGVGDTEAFF	TGTGCCAGCATCGGGGTGGGTGACACTGAAGCTTTCTTT
NA	NA	TRBJ2-7	TRBV18	CASAGLESYEQYF	TGTGCCAGCGCGGGACTTGAATCCTACGAGCAGTACTTC
NA	few	TRBJ1-2	TRBV7-9	CASTPLAVGYGYTF	TGTGCCAGCACACCCCTGGCCGTAGGCTATGGCTACACCTTC
NA	NA	TRBJ1-5	TRBV19	CASQGQSSGNQPQHF	TGTGCCAGCCAGGGACAATCTAGTGGCAATCAGCCCCAGCATTTT
NA	few	TRBJ1-2	TRBV10-3	CATAPSEFPYGYTF	TGTGCCACCGCCCCATCGGAATTTCCCTATGGCTACACCTTC
NA	few	TRBJ2-3	TRBV5-4	CASSLAGPSSTDTQYF	TGTGCCAGCAGCTTGGCCGGCCCTTCTAGCACAGATACGCAGTATTTT
NA	NA	TRBJ1-1	TRBV28	CASSSYTEAFF	TGTGCCAGCAGCTCCTACACTGAAGCTTTCTTT
TRBD1	NA	TRBJ1-2	TRBV7-2	CASSQTGGGYGYTF	TGTGCCAGCAGCCAAACAGGGGGAGGCTATGGCTACACCTTC
NA	NA	TRBJ2-5	TRBV5-1	CASSLRDIQETQYF	TGCGCCAGCAGCTTACGGGACATTCAAGAGACCCAGTACTTC
TRBD1	few	TRBJ1-2	TRBV6-5	CASSRGQGGLSGYTF	TGTGCCAGCAGTCGAGGGCAGGGGGGATTGAGTGGCTACACCTTC
TRBD1	once	TRBJ2-5	TRBV7-7	CASSQGQLQETQYF	TGTGCCAGCAGCCAGGGACAGTTACAAGAGACCCAGTACTTC
TRBD1	NA	TRBJ1-6	TRBV7-9	CASSYGTGDSPLHF	TGTGCCAGCAGTTACGGGACAGGGGATTCACCCCTCCACTTT
TRBD1	NA	TRBJ2-5	TRBV11-2	CASSRTGQETQYF	TGTGCCAGCAGTCGGACAGGCCAAGAGACCCAGTACTTC
NA	few	TRBJ2-1	TRBV18	CASSPDIPYNEQFF	TGTGCCAGCTCACCGGACATTCCTTACAATGAGCAGTTCTTC
NA	few	TRBJ2-2	TRBV5-1	CASSLVRGSGELFF	TGCGCCAGCAGCTTGGTTCGCGGGTCCGGGGAGCTGTTTTTT
NA	NA	TRBJ2-5	TRBV5-1	CASSLMGQETQYF	TGCGCCAGCAGCTTGATGGGGCAAGAGACCCAGTACTTC
TRBD1	NA	TRBJ2-1	TRBV29-1	CSVLRIPGQSEQFF	TGCAGCGTTTTACGGATTCCGGGACAGAGTGAGCAGTTCTTC
NA	few	TRBJ1-6	TRBV4-3	CASSQLGDANSPLHF	TGCGCCAGCAGCCAACTGGGGGATGCTAATTCACCCCTCCACTTT
TRBD1	NA	TRBJ1-1	TRBV5-6	CASSSGTVQTEAFF	TGTGCCAGCAGCTCCGGGACAGTCCAGACTGAAGCTTTCTTT
NA	NA	TRBJ1-4	TRBV5-6	CASSELGAEGMPNEKLFF	TGTGCCAGCAGCGAACTGGGGGCAGAGGGGATGCCTAATGAAAAACTGTTTTTT
TRBD1	NA	TRBJ1-3	TRBV27	CASSLSTGAGNTIYF	TGTGCCAGCAGTTTAAGCACAGGGGCTGGAAACACCATATATTTT
NA	NA	TRBJ1-2	TRBV11-2	CASSSDMNYGYTF	TGTGCCAGCAGCTCAGACATGAACTATGGCTACACCTTC
NA	NA	TRBJ1-5	TRBV4-2	CASSPQTNSNQPQHF	TGTGCCAGCAGCCCGCAGACCAATAGCAATCAGCCCCAGCATTTT
NA	few	TRBJ1-5	TRBV9	CASSVDPGTQPQHF	TGTGCCAGCAGCGTAGACCCGGGGACCCAGCCCCAGCATTTT
NA	NA	TRBJ2-5	TRBV5-1	CASSLGILKDETQYF	TGCGCCAGCAGCTTGGGGATCCTCAAGGACGAGACCCAGTACTTC
NA	NA	TRBJ2-7	TRBV28	CASSLGGRDEQYF	TGTGCCAGCAGTTTGGGGGGCCGGGACGAGCAGTACTTC
NA	NA	TRBJ2-7	TRBV25-1	CASSEPRAIRGEQYF	TGTGCCAGCAGTGAACCCCGGGCAATCAGGGGCGAGCAGTACTTC
NA	NA	TRBJ1-2	TRBV19	CASSASGQPYGYTF	TGTGCCAGTAGTGCATCCGGACAGCCCTATGGCTACACCTTC
TRBD1	few	TRBJ2-7	TRBV5-1	CASTSDGQVPYEQYF	TGCGCCAGCACCTCTGACGGACAGGTACCCTACGAGCAGTACTTC
TRBD1	NA	TRBJ1-5	TRBV28	CASSSGQSNQPQHF	TGTGCCAGCAGTTCGGGACAGAGCAATCAGCCCCAGCATTTT
TRBD1	few	TRBJ2-5	TRBV5-4	CASSPTGGTQETQYF	TGTGCCAGCAGCCCGACAGGGGGAACACAAGAGACCCAGTACTTC
NA	NA	TRBJ2-4	TRBV5-6	CASSLRTTLPGDIQYF	TGTGCCAGCAGCTTAAGGACCACTTTACCAGGGGACATTCAGTACTTC
NA	NA	TRBJ1-2	TRBV25-1	CASSESLDGSYGYTF	TGTGCCAGCAGTGAATCCTTGGACGGCAGCTATGGCTACACCTTC
NA	once	TRBJ2-3	TRBV7-8	CASSFYLAADTQYF	TGTGCCAGCAGCTTTTATCTAGCTGCAGATACGCAGTATTTT
TRBD1	few	TRBJ2-1	TRBV11-2	CASAGDRVRNEQFF	TGTGCCAGCGCTGGGGACAGGGTGAGGAATGAGCAGTTCTTC